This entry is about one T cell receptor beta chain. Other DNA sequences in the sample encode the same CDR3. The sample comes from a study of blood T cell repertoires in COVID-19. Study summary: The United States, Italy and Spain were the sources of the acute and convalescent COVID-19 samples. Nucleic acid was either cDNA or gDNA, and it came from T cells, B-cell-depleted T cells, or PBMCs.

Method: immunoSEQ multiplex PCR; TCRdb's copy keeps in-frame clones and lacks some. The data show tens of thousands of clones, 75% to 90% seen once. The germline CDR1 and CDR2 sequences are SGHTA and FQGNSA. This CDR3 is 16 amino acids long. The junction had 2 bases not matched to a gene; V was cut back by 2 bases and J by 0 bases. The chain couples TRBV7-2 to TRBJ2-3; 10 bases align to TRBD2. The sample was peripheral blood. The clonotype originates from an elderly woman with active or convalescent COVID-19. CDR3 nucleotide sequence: TGTGCCAGCAGCTTAACTAGCGGGGCTAGCACAGATACGCAGTATTTT. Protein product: CASSLTSGASTDTQYF.